This T cell receptor (beta chain) was sequenced for a study of T cell responses to AZD1222 COVID-19 vaccine (dated by TCRdb to the early 2020s). With respect to the entire study: AZD1222 recipients given second doses at about 4 weeks or at about 12 weeks were pooled, since spike-specific TCR depth and breadth were not found to differ between the two schedules. A total of under 250 trial participants underwent TCR sequencing, of whom more than 200 had received two doses of AZD1222 and around 25 had received two doses of the MenACWY control vaccine. Trial participants were enrolled into age subgroups of 18-55, 56-69 and 70-plus years, which contained approximately 150, 30 and 60 TCR-sequenced participants, respectively. Beyond this particular receptor, the publication reports: Epitopes outside the regions mutated in the B.1.351 and B.1.1.7 variants were reportedly recognized by nearly half of the unique spike-specific TCRs. Participants were mostly white British and included more females than males, and it was suggested by the authors that clonal diversity may have been underestimated. Only six AZD1222 recipients were SARS-CoV-2 seropositive at baseline, limiting conclusions about previously exposed vaccinees. The 56-69-year group was small, and its depth increase did not reach significance, likely because of low power. After two AZD1222 doses, spike-specific TCR breadth and depth were significantly higher than at day 0 and than in MenACWY recipients. Because no day 14 peak-response samples were available, repertoires were characterized only after the peak T cell response. The vaccine-associated CD4 TCRs covered the entire spike protein, and the dominant responses fell in regions 160-218 and 743-854.

From the cysteine through the phenylalanine, the CDR3 covers 12 amino acids. The read is trimmed to its CDR3 DNA, 36 bases read in frame from base 1. Trimming accounts for 5 bases at V and 9 bases at J, while the number of junction bases matched to no gene is 1. CDR1 and CDR2, per the germline V gene, are SGHTA and FQGTGA. The CDR3 regions of human TCRbeta chains were analyzed by immunosequencing. The original pipeline was this. TCRs in the repertoires were compared against a reference library of SARS-CoV-2-specific TCRs that had been generated with the MIRA antigen-specificity platform. Breadth was defined as the fraction of unique TCRs that were SARS-CoV-2-associated, and depth was defined as the fraction of total T cells that were SARS-CoV-2-associated. Using the MIRA data, each spike-specific TCR was mapped to the spike region that the TCR reacts to and placed in a CD4 or CD8 class. Log10-transformed breadth and depth values were compared by one-way ANOVA with Sidak's multiple comparisons tests. TCRdb provides this immuneACCESS table in a form limited to in-frame rearrangements. Some clones are lacking; in checked studies, under half of them reflect an unresolved V gene, and why the rest are absent is not known. For V, J and clone size, that table is used; D and trimming come from the DNA. The sample data list some 66,000 clones, and roughly 87% of these were observed just once. The top ten clonotypes cover around 16% of the sample.

The time point tag for this specimen amounts to: baseline before first vaccination. The vaccinee samples were drawn from two UK trials, COV001 and COV002, one of which was a single-blind randomized controlled phase 2/3 trial testing AZD1222 (ChAdOx1 nCoV-19) in healthy adults. Trial participant PBMC samples were collected at day 0 and day 28 after the second dose for TCRbeta chain sequencing. Turning to this clone: Its antigen remains unidentified. No much larger clonotype is one base removed from it; base qualities were not supplied.

This material consisted of peripheral blood, taken on day 0 of AZD1222 vaccination. The receptor's source is an adult in good health. The chain uses TRBV7-3 and TRBJ2-1, and 10 bases in between align with TRBD2. The CDR3 has the sequence CASSRTSGEQFF. The DNA reads as follows: TGTGCCAGCAGCCGGACTAGCGGTGAGCAGTTCTTC.